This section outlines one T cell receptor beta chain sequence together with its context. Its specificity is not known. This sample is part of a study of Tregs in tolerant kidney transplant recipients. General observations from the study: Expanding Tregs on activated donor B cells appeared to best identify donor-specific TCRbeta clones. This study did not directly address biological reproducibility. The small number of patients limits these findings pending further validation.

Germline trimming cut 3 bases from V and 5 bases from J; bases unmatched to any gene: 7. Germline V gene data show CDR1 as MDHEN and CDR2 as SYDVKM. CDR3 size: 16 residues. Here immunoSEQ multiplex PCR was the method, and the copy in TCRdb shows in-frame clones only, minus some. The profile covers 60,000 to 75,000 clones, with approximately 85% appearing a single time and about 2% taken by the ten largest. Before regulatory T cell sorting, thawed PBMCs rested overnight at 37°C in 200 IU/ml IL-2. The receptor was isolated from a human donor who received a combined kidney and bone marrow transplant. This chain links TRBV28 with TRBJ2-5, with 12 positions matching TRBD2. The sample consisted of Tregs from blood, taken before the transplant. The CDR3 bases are TGTGCCAGCAGTTTGCCTAGCGGGAGGGTCTTGGAGACCCAGTACTTC. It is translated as CASSLPSGRVLETQYF.